In its sample, the clone carrying this T cell receptor beta chain was seen a few times. TCRdb passed the PCR reads through MiXCR, listing each CDR3 protein once. The sample consists of about 320,000 distinct CDR3 sequences, 24% of them appearing once. This record comes from a study of molecular identifiers for immune sequencing clone quantification. Between the trimmed V and J ends, which lost 4 bases and 2 bases, there was a span of 12 bases. This CDR3 is 15 amino acids long. Germline V CDR1 and CDR2: SGHDN, FVKESK. This sequence was found in a human donor in good health. Some libraries in this study had Jurkat cell RNA spiked in. The sample comprised naive CD8+ T cells from blood, with Jurkat cell RNA spiked in. Subset in this sample: FACS-sorted CD8+CD4-CCR7+CD45RA+ naive T cells. The chain is built from TRBV14 and TRBJ1-5, with D maybe TRBD1 (6 bases). This CDR3 is CASSRLGGGNQPQHF. For the CDR3, the DNA is TGTGCCAGCAGCCGATTAGGGGGTGGCAATCAGCCCCAGCATTTT.